Presented here are 23 T cell receptor beta chains from one specimen sequenced in a study of cytomegalovirus exposure and HLA in healthy donors. The PCR contained 60 Vbeta and 13 Jbeta primers. The method was immunoSEQ multiplex PCR; TCRdb's version includes in-frame clones alone and lacks a portion of them. The sample includes about 200,000 clones, roughly an eighth seen only once; the top ten take approximately 8.3%. Sequences were obtained from PBMCs. These receptors all stem from a middle-aged man in good health and CMV-seropositive.

This clone occurred a few times. This rearrangement joins TRBV6-1 to TRBJ1-1; the D is unclear. The germline V gene has CDR1 MNHNS and CDR2 SASEGT. V was trimmed by 7 bases and J by 10 bases, leaving 13 bases between them. This CDR3 contains 11 residues. This CDR3 reads CASNHPEGAFF. The CDR3 DNA is TGTGCCAGCAACCACCCAGAGGGAGCTTTCTTT.

V is TRBV6-1 and J is TRBJ2-7; TRBD1 is a possible D gene (5 bases). CDR3 length: 13 amino acids. V was clipped by 7 bases and J by 2 bases, with 12 bases between them. CDR1 is MNHNS, CDR2 SASEGT, per germline. Here the CDR3 reads CASTERQPYEQYF. The CDR3 DNA reads as TGTGCCAGCACCGAGAGACAGCCCTACGAGCAGTACTTC.

The sample holds a few counts of this clone. The V and J genes are TRBV15 and TRBJ1-6; tentatively, D is TRBD1 (6 bases). Trimming removed 5 bases at V and 11 bases at J, with 13 bases between. CDR1 is LNHNV, CDR2 YYDKDF, per germline (reference sequence). The CDR3 is 13 amino acids. DNA of the CDR3: TGTGCCACCAGCTCCAGGGGTCGGCCACCCCTCCACTTT. Amino acids: CATSSRGRPPLHF.

This clone was recorded a few times. The chain links TRBV14 to TRBJ2-3; D is tentatively TRBD1 or TRBD2 (5 bases each). Trimming removed 8 bases at V and 1 base at J, with 13 bases between. Per germline, CDR1 SGHDN and CDR2 FVKESK. This CDR3 contains 14 residues. The CDR3 spells CASRRGLGTDTQYF. CDR3 nucleotide sequence: TGTGCCAGCCGCCGGGGCCTCGGCACAGATACGCAGTATTTT.

V usage is TRBV9 and J usage is TRBJ2-3, with 7 bases fitting TRBD1. There are 16 residues in the CDR3. The trim removed 0 bases at V and 3 bases at J, leaving 7 bases unmatched. Germline V gene data show CDR1 as SGDLS and CDR2 as YYNGEE. CDR3 residues: CASSVAVTGITDTQYF. As DNA, the CDR3 is TGTGCCAGCAGCGTAGCTGTGACAGGGATAACAGATACGCAGTATTTT. Filled out from reference TRBV9 and TRBJ2-3, the complete variable domain reads DSGVTQTPKHLITATGQRVTLRCSPRSGDLSVYWYQQSLDQGLQFLIQYYNGEERAKGNILERFSAQQFPDLHSELNLSSLELGDSALYFCASSVAVTGITDTQYFGPGTRLTVL.

The chain uses TRBV7-3 and TRBJ2-5; a weak D match, TRBD2 (6 bases). The germline CDR1 and CDR2 sequences are SGHTA and FQGTGA. The CDR3 is 14 amino acids. Trimming pared 3 bases from V and 4 bases from J, leaving 12 bases between. This CDR3 reads CASSFGGRGETQYF. CDR3 coding DNA: TGTGCCAGCAGCTTTGGGGGGAGAGGAGAGACCCAGTACTTC.

The chain joins TRBV9 to TRBJ1-3; possible D gene TRBD1, 5 bases. CDR1 is SGDLS and CDR2 is YYNGEE in the germline V gene. Trimming took 3 bases from V and 1 from J, leaving 11 bases between them. The CDR3 consists of 15 residues. In nucleotides, the CDR3 is TGTGCCAGCAGCGCAATCCAGGGATCTGGAAACACCATATATTTT. Translating it yields CASSAIQGSGNTIYF. The full variable domain, its missing parts supplied by reference TRBV9 and TRBJ1-3, is DSGVTQTPKHLITATGQRVTLRCSPRSGDLSVYWYQQSLDQGLQFLIQYYNGEERAKGNILERFSAQQFPDLHSELNLSSLELGDSALYFCASSAIQGSGNTIYFGEGSWLTVV.

The chain combines TRBV5-1 with TRBJ1-2, with D unclear. Looked up from germline, CDR1 is SGHRS and CDR2 is YFSETQ. The V end was cut by 0 bases, the J end by 4 bases, with 10 bases between. The CDR3 consists of 14 residues. DNA for the CDR3: TGCGCCAGCAGCTTGGCCGATGAGTCCTATGGCTACACCTTC. Amino acids: CASSLADESYGYTF. Full variable domain (remainder filled in from reference TRBV5-1 and TRBJ1-2): KAGVTQTPRYLIKTRGQQVTLSCSPISGHRSVSWYQQTPGQGLQFLFEYFSETQRNKGNFPGRFSGRQFSNSRSEMNVSTLELGDSALYLCASSLADESYGYTFGSGTRLTVV.

The V and J genes are TRBV10-3 and TRBJ2-3; D is unresolved. The CDR3 has 14 residues. Germline-derived CDR1 and CDR2 are ENHRY and SYGVKD. Trimming took off 1 base at V and 2 bases at J, with 7 bases between the two ends. The CDR3, as DNA: TGTGCCATCAGTGAGTTGCGTTCCACAGATACGCAGTATTTT. Translated, it gives CAISELRSTDTQYF.

A few counts support this clone. The chain couples TRBV29-1 to TRBJ1-5; no clear D. This CDR3 is 13 amino acids long. Trimming took off 4 bases at V and 5 bases at J, with 12 bases between the two ends. The germline V gene encodes CDR1 SQVTM and CDR2 ANQGSEA. CDR3 nucleotides: TGCAGCGTTGTTGACGGAGTGGATCAGCCCCAGCATTTT. This codes for CSVVDGVDQPQHF.

The V call is TRBV6-6, the J call TRBJ1-4; possible D gene TRBD1, 5 bases. The V end was cut by 1 base, the J end by 7 bases, with 10 bases between. The germline V gene encodes CDR1 MNHNY and CDR2 SVGAGI (reference sequence). The CDR3 sequence is 14 residues long. CDR3 loop: CASSYLLGGEKLFF. CDR3 nucleotides: TGTGCCAGCAGTTACTTGTTGGGGGGTGAAAAACTGTTTTTT.

In its sample, this clone was seen a few times. One junction end does not reproduce the germline sequence, and a read error may be involved. The genes are TRBV6-5 and TRBJ1-2; weak D call: TRBD1 (5 bases). CDR1 MNHEY and CDR2 SVGAGI come from the germline V gene. The CDR3 extends over 12 amino acids. CDR3 sequence (DNA): TGTGCCAGCAGTTATCGGCAGGGCCGACCTTCCTTC. The encoded protein is CASSYRQGRPSF.

The V gene is TRBV5-4, the J gene TRBJ1-1; a weak D match, TRBD1 (5 bases). With 6 bases removed from V and 2 bases from J, the gap between germline ends came to 17 bases. This CDR3 spans 15 amino acids. From germline, CDR1 is SGHNT and CDR2 YYREEE (reference sequence). CDR3 sequence (DNA): TGTGCCAGCAATCTTCGCCGGGGGTTAAACACTGAAGCTTTCTTT. This sequence encodes CASNLRRGLNTEAFF.

This clone was seen only a few times. The rearrangement links TRBV18 to TRBJ1-2, with D possibly being TRBD1 (5 bases). With 6 bases removed from V and 0 bases from J, the gap between germline ends came to 11 bases. The germline CDR1 and CDR2 sequences are KGHSH and LQKENI. The CDR3 loop spans 14 amino acids. CDR3 amino acids: CASSDDRSNYGYTF. The CDR3 DNA is TGTGCCAGCTCCGATGACAGATCTAACTATGGCTACACCTTC.

The chain joins TRBV9 to TRBJ1-2, with 10 bases fitting TRBD1. Looked up from germline, CDR1 is SGDLS and CDR2 is YYNGEE. CDR3 length: 15 residues. V gave up 3 bases and J gave up 2 bases; unmatched junction bases: 4. CDR3 bases: TGTGCCAGCAGCGGGCGGGGACAGGGGAACTATGGCTACACCTTC. Translating gives CASSGRGQGNYGYTF.

This clone has more than one count but fewer than ten. This chain joins TRBV19 and TRBJ1-6; D might be TRBD1 (6 bases). Germline CDR1 is LNHDA and CDR2 is SQIVND (reference sequence). V dropped 8 bases and J dropped 6 bases, with 14 bases sitting between them. The CDR3 is made up of 14 amino acids. CDR3 sequence: CASLGGQLNSPLHF. Here the CDR3 DNA reads TGTGCCAGTTTAGGGGGACAACTTAATTCACCCCTCCACTTT.

This clone was seen more than once but under ten times. V and J are TRBV11-3 and TRBJ1-6, with TRBD1 as a possible D gene (5 bases). The CDR3 sequence is 17 residues long. Between the trimmed V and J ends, which lost 0 bases and 5 bases, there was a span of 14 bases. Germline CDR1 is SGHNT and CDR2 is YENEEA. The CDR3 bases are TGTGCCAGCAGCTTAGAGACCGGCAGGGAAAATAATTCACCCCTCCACTTT. Amino acids: CASSLETGRENNSPLHF.

The table lists this clone with a few counts. V gene TRBV27 combines with J gene TRBJ2-3; D is unresolved. CDR1 and CDR2 (germline): MNHEY, SMNVEV (reference sequence). Trimming took off 6 bases at V and 0 bases at J, with 10 bases between the two ends. The CDR3 has 14 amino acids. The CDR3 protein is CASRTAASTDTQYF. In DNA form, the CDR3 reads TGTGCCAGCAGAACAGCCGCTAGCACAGATACGCAGTATTTT.

The chain employs TRBV6-5 and TRBJ1-1; a weak D match, TRBD1 (5 bases). This CDR3 contains 13 residues. Germline CDR1 is MNHEY and CDR2 is SVGAGI. The V end lost 7 bases, the J end lost 6 bases, and 15 bases lay between the germline ends. The CDR3 DNA follows: TGTGCCAGCACCCCTGCAGGGTACGCTGAAGCTTTCTTT. It specifies CASTPAGYAEAFF.

This clone was picked up a small number of times. J is TRBJ2-1 and V is TRBV29-1, with D possibly matching TRBD2 (6 bases). CDR1 SQVTM and CDR2 ANQGSEA come from the germline V gene. There are 15 residues in the CDR3. The V and J ends lost 4 bases and 2 bases respectively, with 15 bases between them. CDR3 DNA: TGCAGCGTTGCGGAGGGAGCTAGACCCTACAATGAGCAGTTCTTC. Translating it yields CSVAEGARPYNEQFF.

The chain uses TRBV7-6 and TRBJ2-3, with 7 bases identical to TRBD2. Germline loops: CDR1 SGHVS, CDR2 FNYEAQ. The CDR3 extends over 15 amino acids. Trimming took 2 bases from V and 1 from J; bases not matched to a gene: 3. The CDR3 bases are TGTGCCAGCAGCTTAATGGGGGGGGGCACAGATACGCAGTATTTT. This encodes CASSLMGGGTDTQYF.

This clone was counted only a few times. The chain carries TRBV2 and TRBJ1-5, with TRBD1 matching over 9 bases. The CDR3 is made up of 15 amino acids. V lost 6 bases, J lost 5 bases, and 8 bases stayed unmatched. Germline-derived CDR1 and CDR2 are SNHLY and FYNNEI. The CDR3 nucleotides are TGTGCCAGCAGAGACCTTGGGACAGGGTATCAGCCCCAGCATTTT. Translated: CASRDLGTGYQPQHF.

As regards this clone: The same CDR3 is also encoded by other DNA sequences in this sample. This rearrangement joins TRBV6-1 to TRBJ1-6, with TRBD1 matching 9 bases. V shed 3 bases and J 4 bases; nucleotides not matched to a gene: 1. This CDR3 is 15 amino acids long. CDR1 MNHNS and CDR2 SASEGT come from the germline V gene. DNA of the CDR3: TGTGCCAGCAGTGAGGGACAGGGATATAATTCACCCCTCCACTTT. Translating it yields CASSEGQGYNSPLHF.